Presented here are 6 T cell receptor beta chains from one specimen sequenced in a study of blood T cell repertoires in COVID-19. Assay used: immunoSEQ multiplex PCR; TCRdb lists only in-frame clones, some missing. The table lists about 210,000 clones, more than 75% of them singletons. Sequencing was performed on PBMCs or T cells enriched from blood (not recorded which). Receptor source: a man younger than 40 with acute COVID-19.

The chain carries TRBV12-3 or TRBV12-4 and TRBJ1-5; possibly TRBD1 for D (6 bases). Between the trimmed V and J ends, which lost 6 bases and 3 bases, there was a span of 9 bases. The CDR3 has 13 residues. CDR3 amino acids: CASRDRFNQPQHF. CDR3 nucleotide sequence: TGTGCCAGCAGGGACAGATTCAATCAGCCCCAGCATTTT.

The J gene is TRBJ1-6, the V gene TRBV9; TRBD1 matches 7 bases. Losses at the gene ends were 3 bases for V and 6 bases for J; bases not matched to a gene: 3. Germline CDR1 and CDR2: SGDLS and YYNGEE. CDR3 length: 14 amino acids. The CDR3 region has the DNA TGTGCCAGCAGCGAGGGGGCCCGTAATTCACCCCTCCACTTT. Protein: CASSEGARNSPLHF.

V gene TRBV7-3 combines with J gene TRBJ2-3, with 8 bases that match TRBD2. From germline, CDR1 is SGHTA and CDR2 FQGTGA. V lost 5 bases to trimming and J lost 6 bases; unmatched junction nucleotides: 13. CDR3 size: 16 residues. The CDR3 nucleotides are TGTGCCAGCAGCGAGCACGGGGGGGCATTCACCGATACGCAGTATTTT. Translating it yields CASSEHGGAFTDTQYF.

The V and J genes are TRBV5-4 and TRBJ2-2, with a weak D call TRBD1 (6 bases). Germline V gene sequence: CDR1 SGHNT, CDR2 YYREEE (reference sequence). This CDR3 is built from 15 residues. V was trimmed by 1 base and J by 1 base, leaving 8 bases between them. As DNA, the CDR3 is TGTGCCAGCAGCTTGCAGGGGCTGAACACCGGGGAGCTGTTTTTT. Translation: CASSLQGLNTGELFF.

V and J are TRBV9 and TRBJ2-3; 10 bases align to TRBD2. Germline trimming cut 4 bases from V and 6 bases from J; bases unmatched to any gene: 11. Germline CDR1 is SGDLS and CDR2 is YYNGEE. The CDR3 totals 16 residues. This chain's CDR3 is CASSFERGGLGDTQYF. Written as DNA, the CDR3 is TGTGCCAGCAGCTTCGAGCGGGGGGGCCTAGGGGATACGCAGTATTTT.

In its sample, this clone was seen a few times. This rearrangement joins TRBV4-1 to TRBJ1-1, with D possibly being TRBD1 (5 bases). The CDR3 has 15 residues. In germline, CDR1 is MGHRA, CDR2 YSYEKL. Trimming cost V 0 bases and J 1 base, with 9 bases left between them. The CDR3 bases are TGCGCCAGCAGCCAAGATTGGGGGGGGAACACTGAAGCTTTCTTT. It encodes CASSQDWGGNTEAFF.